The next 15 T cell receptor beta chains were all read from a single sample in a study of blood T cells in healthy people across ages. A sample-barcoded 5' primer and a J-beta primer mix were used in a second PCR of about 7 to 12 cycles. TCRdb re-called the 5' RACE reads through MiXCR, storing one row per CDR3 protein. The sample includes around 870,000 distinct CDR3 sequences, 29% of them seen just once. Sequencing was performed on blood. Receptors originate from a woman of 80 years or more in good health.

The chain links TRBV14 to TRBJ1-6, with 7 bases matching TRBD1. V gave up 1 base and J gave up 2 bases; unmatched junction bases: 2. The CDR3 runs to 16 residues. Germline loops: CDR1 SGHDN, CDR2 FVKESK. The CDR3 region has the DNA TGTGCCAGCAGCCAAGGGGGACAGACCTATAATTCACCCCTCCACTTT. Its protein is CASSQGGQTYNSPLHF.

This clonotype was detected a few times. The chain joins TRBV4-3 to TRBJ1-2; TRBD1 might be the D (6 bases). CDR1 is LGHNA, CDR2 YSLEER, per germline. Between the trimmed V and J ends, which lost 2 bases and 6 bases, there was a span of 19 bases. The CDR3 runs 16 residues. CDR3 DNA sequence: TGCGCCAGCAGCCAAAATTACCCAGGGAGGGGGGATGGCTACACCTTC. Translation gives CASSQNYPGRGDGYTF.

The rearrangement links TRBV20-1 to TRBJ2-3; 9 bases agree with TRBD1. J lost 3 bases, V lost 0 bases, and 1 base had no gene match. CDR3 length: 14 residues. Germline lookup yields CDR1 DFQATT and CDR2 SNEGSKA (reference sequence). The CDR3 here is CSAREGQGTDTQYF. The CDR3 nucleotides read TGCAGTGCTAGAGAAGGACAGGGGACAGATACGCAGTATTTT.

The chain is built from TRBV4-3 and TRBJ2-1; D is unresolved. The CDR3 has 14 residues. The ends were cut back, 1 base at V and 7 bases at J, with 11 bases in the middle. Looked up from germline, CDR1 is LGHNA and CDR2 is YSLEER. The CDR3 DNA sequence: TGCGCCAGCAGCCAAGTGCTTGCTGTGAATGAGCAGTTCTTC. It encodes CASSQVLAVNEQFF.

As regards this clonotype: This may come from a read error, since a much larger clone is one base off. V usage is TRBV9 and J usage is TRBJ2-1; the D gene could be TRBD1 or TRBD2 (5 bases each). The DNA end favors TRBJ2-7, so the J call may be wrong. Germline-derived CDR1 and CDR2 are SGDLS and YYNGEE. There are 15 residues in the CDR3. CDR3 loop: CASSVAGAPYNEQYF. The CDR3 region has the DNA TGTGCCAGCAGCGTAGCCGGGGCACCCTACAATGAGCAGTACTTC.

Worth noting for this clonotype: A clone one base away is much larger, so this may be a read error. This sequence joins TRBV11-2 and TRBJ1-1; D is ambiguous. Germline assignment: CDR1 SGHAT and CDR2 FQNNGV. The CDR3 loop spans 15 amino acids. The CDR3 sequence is CASSLEPAMNAEAFF. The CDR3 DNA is TGTGCCAGCAGCTTAGAACCAGCTATGAACGCTGAAGCTTTCTTT.

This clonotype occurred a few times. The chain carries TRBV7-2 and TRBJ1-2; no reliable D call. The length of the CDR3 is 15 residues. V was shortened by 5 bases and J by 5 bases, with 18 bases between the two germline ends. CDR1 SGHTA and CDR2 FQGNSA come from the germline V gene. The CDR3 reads CASSPATGRAYGYTF. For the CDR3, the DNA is TGTGCCAGCAGCCCAGCCACCGGGCGAGCTTATGGCTACACCTTC.

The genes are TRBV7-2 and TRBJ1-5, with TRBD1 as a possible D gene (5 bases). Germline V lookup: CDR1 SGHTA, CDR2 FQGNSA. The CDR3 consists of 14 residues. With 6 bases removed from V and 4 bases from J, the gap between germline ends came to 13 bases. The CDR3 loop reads CASRSGHLNQPQHF. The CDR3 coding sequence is TGTGCCAGCAGGTCAGGACACCTTAATCAGCCCCAGCATTTT.

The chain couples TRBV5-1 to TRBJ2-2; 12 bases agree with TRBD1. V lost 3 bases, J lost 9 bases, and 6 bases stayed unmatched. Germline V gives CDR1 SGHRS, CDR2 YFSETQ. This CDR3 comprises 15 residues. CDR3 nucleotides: TGCGCCAGCAGCTGGGGACAGGGGGCGACCCGGGAGCTGTTTTTT. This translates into CASSWGQGATRELFF.

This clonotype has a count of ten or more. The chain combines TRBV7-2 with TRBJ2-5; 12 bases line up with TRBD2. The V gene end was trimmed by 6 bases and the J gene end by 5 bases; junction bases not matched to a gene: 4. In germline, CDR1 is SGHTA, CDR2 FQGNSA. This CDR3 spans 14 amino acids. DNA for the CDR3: TGTGCCAGCAGAACCGGGACTAGCGGGGAGACCCAGTACTTC. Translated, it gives CASRTGTSGETQYF.

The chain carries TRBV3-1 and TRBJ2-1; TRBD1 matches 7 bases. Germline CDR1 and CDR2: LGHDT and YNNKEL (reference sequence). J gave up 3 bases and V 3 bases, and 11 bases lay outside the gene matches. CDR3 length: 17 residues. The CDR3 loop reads CASSHAVGTAVYNEQFF. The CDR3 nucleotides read TGTGCCAGCAGCCATGCAGTAGGGACAGCGGTCTACAATGAGCAGTTCTTC.

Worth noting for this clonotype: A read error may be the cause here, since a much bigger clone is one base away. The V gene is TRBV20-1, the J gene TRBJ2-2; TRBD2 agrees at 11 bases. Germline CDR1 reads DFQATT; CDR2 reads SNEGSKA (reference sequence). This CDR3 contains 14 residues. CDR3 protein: CSALAGALTGERFF. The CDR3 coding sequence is TGCAGTGCACTAGCGGGGGCCCTCACCGGGGAGCGGTTTTTT.

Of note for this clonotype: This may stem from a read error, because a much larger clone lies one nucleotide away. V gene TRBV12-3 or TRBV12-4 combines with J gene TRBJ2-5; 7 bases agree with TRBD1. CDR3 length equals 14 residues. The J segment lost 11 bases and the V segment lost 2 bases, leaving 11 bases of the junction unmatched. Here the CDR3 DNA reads TGTGCCAGCAGTTTATTGGGCAGGGGGTGGGGGCAGTACTTC. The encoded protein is CASSLLGRGWGQYF.

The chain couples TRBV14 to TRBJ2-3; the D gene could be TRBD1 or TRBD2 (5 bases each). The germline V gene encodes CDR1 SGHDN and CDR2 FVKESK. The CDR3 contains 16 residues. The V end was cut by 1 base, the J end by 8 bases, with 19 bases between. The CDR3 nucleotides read TGTGCCAGCAGCCAAGTCATACAGGTGAAGGCGGGTACGCAGTATTTT. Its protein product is CASSQVIQVKAGTQYF.

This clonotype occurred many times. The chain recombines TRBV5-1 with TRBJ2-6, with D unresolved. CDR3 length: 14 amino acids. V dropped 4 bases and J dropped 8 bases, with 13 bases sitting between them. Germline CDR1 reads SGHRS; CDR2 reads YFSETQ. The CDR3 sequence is CASSLDRGPNVLTF. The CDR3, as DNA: TGCGCCAGCAGCCTGGACCGTGGACCCAACGTCCTGACTTTC.